These T cell receptor beta chains were read from a single sample in a study of T cells in Graves' hyperthyroidism and ophthalmopathy. One entry per CDR3 protein results from TCRdb running MiXCR on the multiplex PCR reads. The sample lists approximately 500,000 distinct CDR3 sequences; about 43% were seen once. Sequencing was performed on peripheral blood or thyroid tissue (not recorded which). These receptor sequences come from a woman between 18 and 29 years old with Graves' hyperthyroidism. Each CDR3 is given with its conserved first and last residue. D genes are given only for firm matches.

TRBD2	TRBV4-1	TRBJ2-3	16	CASSRGTSGATDTQYF
NA	TRBV18	TRBJ1-3	17	CASSRTQISSSGNTIYF
NA	TRBV24-1	TRBJ1-1	11	CATSEGFEAFF
NA	TRBV4-1	TRBJ1-2	16	CASSQDPGFLELGYTF
NA	TRBV2	TRBJ1-4	13	CAGRITRNEKLFF
TRBD1	TRBV7-9	TRBJ2-2	16	CASSLPMRGRTGELFF
NA	TRBV24-1	TRBJ2-5	13	CATSDGSKETQYF
NA	TRBV20-1	TRBJ1-1	14	CSAIIKSENTEAFF
NA	TRBV14	TRBJ2-2	15	CASSQADKNTGELFF
NA	TRBV20-1	TRBJ1-6	17	CSASGRATGERNSPLHF
NA	TRBV29-1	TRBJ2-1	12	CSAPGPLNGQFF
TRBD2	TRBV11-1	TRBJ2-7	13	CASSGAGGNEQYF
TRBD2	TRBV20-1	TRBJ2-1	15	CSAPLPLGRAGEQFF
TRBD1	TRBV20-1	TRBJ2-7	12	CSAQQGAYEQYF
NA	TRBV13	TRBJ1-6	14	CASSLGGVSSPLHF
TRBD1	TRBV20-1	NA	15	CSASPGTGYWDEQFF
NA	TRBV6-5	TRBJ2-7	12	CASRDTSYEQYF
TRBD2	TRBV24-1	TRBJ2-5	16	CATSDPGGRRRETQYF
TRBD1	TRBV25-1	TRBJ1-2	16	CASSEYIGGQNYGYTF
NA	TRBV20-1	TRBJ1-5	12	CSARRLNQPQHF
NA	TRBV11-3	TRBJ2-7	15	CASSLVAGTVYEQYF
TRBD1	TRBV25-1	TRBJ1-5	16	CASREGARGSNQPQHF
TRBD1	TRBV2	TRBJ1-4	15	CASTRTGKGREKLFF
TRBD1	TRBV27	TRBJ2-7	12	CATWTTGDEQYF
NA	TRBV25-1	TRBJ2-5	11	CARSGGETQYF
NA	TRBV10-3	TRBJ1-2	13	CAITEGVGYGYTF
NA	TRBV5-1	TRBJ2-7	14	CASSLENLVYEQYF
TRBD2	TRBV12-3/TRBV12-4	TRBJ2-5	13	CTSTNGGEETQYF
NA	TRBV7-9	TRBJ1-2	14	CASSLDIGDYGYTF
NA	TRBV2	TRBJ2-2	12	CASSHPSGELFF
NA	TRBV24-1	TRBJ2-2	12	CATSGGAGELFF
NA	TRBV29-1	TRBJ2-7	14	CSARRQGPSYEQYF
TRBD1	TRBV7-3	TRBJ1-1	15	CASSLDRGFVTEAFF
TRBD1	TRBV6-5	TRBJ1-2	15	CASMGDREEDYGYTF
NA	TRBV10-3	TRBJ1-2	12	CAISATARGYTF
NA	TRBV15	TRBJ1-2	16	CATSREEGDRNYGYTF
TRBD1	TRBV18	TRBJ2-5	17	CASSPPETGGPGETQYF
NA	TRBV5-1	TRBJ1-1	14	CASSHSLGDTEAFF
NA	TRBV7-8	TRBJ1-3	13	CASSLERGNTIYF
NA	TRBV5-1	TRBJ1-1	15	CASSLLVRGETEAFF
NA	TRBV29-1	TRBJ1-2	15	CSVEEKGRANYGYTF
NA	TRBV20-1	TRBJ2-7	13	CSANQGGSYEQYF
NA	TRBV5-1	TRBJ2-7	15	CASSLDRTSSYEQYF
TRBD2	TRBV6-5	TRBJ2-7	16	CASSFPPGLADYEQYF
NA	TRBV20-1	TRBJ1-5	13	CSALQDSNQPQHF